This T cell receptor (beta chain) was retrieved from a study of Graves' ophthalmopathy and Graves' hyperthyroidism listed by TCRdb under 2018. Context from the whole study: Peripheral blood samples were taken at the time of initial diagnosis, before any treatment was given. To explore V-J signatures that distinguish ophthalmopathy from hyperthyroidism, a discovery set of 100 patients was enrolled, made up of 43 with ophthalmopathy and some 60 with stable hyperthyroidism. Following sample collection, hyperthyroidism patients were given methimazole at a starting dose of 30 mg daily, and ophthalmopathy patients were given high-dose intravenous methylprednisolone. For independent validation, a separate cohort was made up of 18 hyperthyroidism patients plus 17 patients who later progressed from hyperthyroidism to ophthalmopathy. In about six hyperthyroidism patients, T-cell repertoires of thyroid tissue and blood were compared. In total, under 150 blood samples were TCR-sequenced: some 43 ophthalmopathy, roughly 80 hyperthyroidism and 17 hyperthyroidism-to-ophthalmopathy patients. To tell Graves' ophthalmopathy apart from Graves' hyperthyroidism, and to predict which patients would progress to ophthalmopathy, the study relied on TCR beta repertoire signatures. Summary of the overall study and its limitations: Most expanded thyroid clonotypes with frequency above 0.001 were also detected in blood, suggesting blood repertoires may reflect the thyroid immune response. In cross-validation, the 13-signature model distinguished ophthalmopathy from stable hyperthyroidism with more than 85% sensitivity and 81% to 82% specificity, while in the test set the corresponding values were around 79% and 71%. Sample size was not statistically predetermined, and group allocation was not concealed from the investigators. In validation, the model predicted ophthalmopathy progression with more than 70% sensitivity and roughly 72% specificity; roughly 11 predicted patients were CT-confirmed with GO in a median of approximately 6.5 months.

For this clonotype: Its antigen remains unidentified. Base qualities are missing; no much larger clone stands one base away.

From cysteine to phenylalanine, the CDR3 is 15 amino acids long. Just CDR3 DNA is preserved here, 45 bases in frame from base 1. As encoded in the germline V gene (reference sequence), CDR1 is DFQATT while CDR2 is SNEGSKA. The germline ends are 12 bases apart after V is trimmed by 2 bases and J by 4 bases. The ophthalmopathy patients had moderately to severely active disease, with a Clinical Activity Score of 3 or higher, a NOSPECS grade of 4 or higher, and a disease duration of less than 3 months. Patients with other autoimmune diseases, uncontrolled infections, pregnancy or lactation were excluded. Clinical symptoms, serum thyroxine, TRAb, thyroid ultrasound and orbital computed tomography formed the basis of the diagnosis. Ficoll-Paque density gradient centrifugation was used to isolate PBMCs from under 11 ml of fresh peripheral blood. Trizol reagent was used to extract the total RNA, and its quality was then checked on an Agilent 2100 Bioanalyzer.

For repertoire sequencing, TCR beta CDR3 regions were amplified from RNA transcripts. The first round of RT-PCR was done with HTBI primers and the Qiagen OneStep RT-PCR kit, and was followed by a second round of multiplex PCR, then size selection and purification. Libraries were sequenced on an Illumina HiSeq2000 using paired-end 100 bp reads. Turning to the authors' computational methods: SOAPnuke was used for read processing, and reads with adapters, uncalled bases, a mean Phred below 15, or no exact constant-primer or identifier match were discarded. COPE v1.2.5 was used to merge high-quality paired reads. Unique nucleotide sequences were defined as clonotypes and aligned to IMGT TRB V, D and J references using MiTCR v1.1. Analysis was restricted to V-J combinations with a frequency above 0.0001, which covered 98% to 99.2% of repertoires. A TCR clonal expansion and chaos score per V-J combination was defined as the ratio of F50 clonal expansion to chaos observed in the TCRdist matrix. Welch's t-statistics and random forest were used to reduce features to 13 V-J combinations, which were fed into a naive Bayes classifier. The similarity between thyroid and blood repertoires was quantified using the Morisita-Horn index. The public reads were reanalyzed by TCRdb: fastp trimming at Q25, MiXCR alignment, in-frame beta chains only. Here each entry gathers all rows of one CDR3 protein and keeps the most common genes and DNA. The authors' filters were not applied to this entry. The sample yields more than 550,000 distinct CDR3 sequences; over 40% were counted once. The ten most abundant clones make up 3.3% of the sample.

The TCR comes from an adult man with Graves' ophthalmopathy. Source material: peripheral blood. The chain uses TRBV20-1 and TRBJ2-6; the D gene is perhaps TRBD1, on 5 matching bases. The CDR3 here reads CSARYYRTGANVLTF. In nucleotide form, the sequence is TGCAGTGCTAGATACTATAGGACAGGGGCCAACGTCCTGACTTTC.